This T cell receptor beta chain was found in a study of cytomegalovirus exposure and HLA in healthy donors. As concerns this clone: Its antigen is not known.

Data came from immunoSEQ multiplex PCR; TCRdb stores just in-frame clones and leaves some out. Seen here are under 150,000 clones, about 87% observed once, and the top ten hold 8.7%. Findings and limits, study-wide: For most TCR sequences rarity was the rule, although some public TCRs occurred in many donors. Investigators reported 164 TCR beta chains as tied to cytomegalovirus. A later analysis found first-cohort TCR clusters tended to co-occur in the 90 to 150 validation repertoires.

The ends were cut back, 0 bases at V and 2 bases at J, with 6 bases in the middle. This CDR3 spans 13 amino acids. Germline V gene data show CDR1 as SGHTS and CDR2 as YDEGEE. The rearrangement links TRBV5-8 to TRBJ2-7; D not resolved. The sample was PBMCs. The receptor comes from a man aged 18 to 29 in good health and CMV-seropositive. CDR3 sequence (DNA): TGTGCCAGCAGCTTGGACAGTCCCTACGAGCAGTACTTC. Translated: CASSLDSPYEQYF. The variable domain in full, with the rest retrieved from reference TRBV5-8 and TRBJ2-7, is EAGVTQSPTHLIKTRGQQATLRCSPISGHTSVYWYQQALGLGLQFLLWYDEGEERNRGNFPPRFSGRQFPNYSSELNVNALELEDSALYLCASSLDSPYEQYFGPGTRLTVT.